This TCR beta chain was identified in a study of OX40 agonist ivuxolimab in advanced cancers. Study summary: Three patients, one with hepatocellular carcinoma and two with cutaneous melanoma, responded partially. Study-level findings and limits: The investigators did not determine what antigen specificity the expanded peripheral T cells had.

The CDR3 runs to 19 residues. In germline, CDR1 is SGHAT, CDR2 FQNNGV. The V segment lost 1 base and the J segment 8 bases; nucleotides outside the gene matches: 22. On this clone: Its target is unknown.

Clones were sequenced by immunoSEQ multiplex PCR, and TCRdb holds only the in-frame ones, with some missing. The table lists fewer than 70,000 clones, approximately 90% of them singletons. Sequencing used CD4+ or CD8+ T cells sorted from blood, obtained in a trial of the OX40 agonist ivuxolimab. The receptor was isolated from an adult with an advanced solid tumor such as melanoma, head and neck, liver or kidney cancer. V and J are TRBV11-2 and TRBJ1-2; 7 positions agree with TRBD1. The CDR3 sequence is CASSLAPDPRGGGVEGYTF. The CDR3 DNA sequence: TGTGCCAGCAGCTTAGCCCCTGACCCGAGAGGGGGCGGGGTTGAGGGCTACACCTTC.